In its sample, the clone carrying this T cell receptor (beta chain) was seen a few times. These data originate in a study of blood T cell repertoires in COVID-19. Sequencing used immunoSEQ multiplex PCR; TCRdb keeps in-frame clones, though not all of them. In the table there are 90,000 or so clones, about 91% of which are singletons. The sequence derives from a man in his 60s with acute or convalescent COVID-19. Sequencing input: peripheral blood.

CDR3 protein: CASSSNTGGREQYF. In DNA, the CDR3 is TGCGCCAGCAGCTCCAATACAGGGGGAAGGGAGCAGTACTTC. This chain connects TRBV5-1 to TRBJ2-7, with 8 bases lining up with TRBD1. The CDR3 runs to 14 residues. After removal of 3 bases from V and 7 bases from J, the junction contained 9 bases not matched to a gene. Germline-derived CDR1 and CDR2 are SGHRS and YFSETQ.